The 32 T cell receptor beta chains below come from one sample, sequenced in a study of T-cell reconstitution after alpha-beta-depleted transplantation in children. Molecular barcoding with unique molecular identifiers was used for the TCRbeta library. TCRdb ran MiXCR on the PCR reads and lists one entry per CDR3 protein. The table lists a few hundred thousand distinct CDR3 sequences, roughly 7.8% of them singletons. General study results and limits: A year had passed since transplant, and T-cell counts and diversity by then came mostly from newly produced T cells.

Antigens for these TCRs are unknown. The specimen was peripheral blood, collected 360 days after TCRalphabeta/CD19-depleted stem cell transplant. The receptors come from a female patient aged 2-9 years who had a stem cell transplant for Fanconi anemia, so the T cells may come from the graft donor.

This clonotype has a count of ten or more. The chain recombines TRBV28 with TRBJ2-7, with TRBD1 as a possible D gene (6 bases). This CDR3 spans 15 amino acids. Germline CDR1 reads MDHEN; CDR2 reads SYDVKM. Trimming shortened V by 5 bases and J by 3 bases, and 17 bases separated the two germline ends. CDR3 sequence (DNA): TGTGCCAGCAGTACCCCACAGGGAGCAGGCTACGAGCAGTACTTC. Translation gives CASSTPQGAGYEQYF.

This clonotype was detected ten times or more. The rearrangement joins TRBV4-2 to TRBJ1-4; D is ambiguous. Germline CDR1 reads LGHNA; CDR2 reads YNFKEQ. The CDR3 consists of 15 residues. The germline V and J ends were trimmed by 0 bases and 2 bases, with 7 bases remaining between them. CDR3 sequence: CASSQESTTNEKLFF. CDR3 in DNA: TGTGCCAGCAGCCAAGAATCCACTACTAATGAAAAACTGTTTTTT.

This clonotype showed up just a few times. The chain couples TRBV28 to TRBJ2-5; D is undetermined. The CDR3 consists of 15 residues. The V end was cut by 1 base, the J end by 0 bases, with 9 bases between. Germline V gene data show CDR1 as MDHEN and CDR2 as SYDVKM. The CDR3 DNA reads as TGTGCCAGCAGTTTATTTGGCACCTACCAAGAGACCCAGTACTTC. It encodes CASSLFGTYQETQYF. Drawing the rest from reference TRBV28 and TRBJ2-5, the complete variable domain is DVKVTQSSRYLVKRTGEKVFLECVQDMDHENMFWYRQDPGLGLRLIYFSYDVKMKEKGDIPEGYSVSREKKERFSLILESASTNQTSMYLCASSLFGTYQETQYFGPGTRLLVL.

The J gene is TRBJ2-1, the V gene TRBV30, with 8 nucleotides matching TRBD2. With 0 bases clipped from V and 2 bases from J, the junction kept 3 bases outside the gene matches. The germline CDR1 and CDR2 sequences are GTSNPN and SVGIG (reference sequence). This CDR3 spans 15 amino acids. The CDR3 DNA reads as TGTGCCTGGAGTGTAGGTAGCGGGGCCTACAATGAGCAGTTCTTC. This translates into CAWSVGSGAYNEQFF. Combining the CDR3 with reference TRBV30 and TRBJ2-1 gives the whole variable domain SQTIHQWPATLVQPVGSPLSLECTVEGTSNPNLYWYRQAAGRGLQLLFYSVGIGQISSEVPQNLSASRPQDRQFILSSKKLLLSDSGFYLCAWSVGSGAYNEQFFGPGTRLTVL.

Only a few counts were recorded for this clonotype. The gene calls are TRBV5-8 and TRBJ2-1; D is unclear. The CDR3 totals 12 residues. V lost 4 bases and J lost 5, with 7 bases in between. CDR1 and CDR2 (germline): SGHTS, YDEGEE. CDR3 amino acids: CASSPPDNEQFF. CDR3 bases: TGTGCCAGCAGCCCCCCGGACAATGAGCAGTTCTTC.

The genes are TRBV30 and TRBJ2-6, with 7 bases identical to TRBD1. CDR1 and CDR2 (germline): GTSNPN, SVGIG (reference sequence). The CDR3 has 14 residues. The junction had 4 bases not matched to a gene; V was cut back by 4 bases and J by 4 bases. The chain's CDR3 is CAWMTGIGANVLTF. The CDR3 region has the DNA TGTGCCTGGATGACAGGGATAGGGGCCAACGTCCTGACTTTC.

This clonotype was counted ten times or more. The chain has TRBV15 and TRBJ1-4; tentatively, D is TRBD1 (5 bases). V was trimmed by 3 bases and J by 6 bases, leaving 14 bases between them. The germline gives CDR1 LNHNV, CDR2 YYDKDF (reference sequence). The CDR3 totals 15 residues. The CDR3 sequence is CATSRVAGLHEKLFF. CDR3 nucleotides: TGTGCCACCAGCAGGGTTGCAGGGTTACATGAAAAACTGTTTTTT.

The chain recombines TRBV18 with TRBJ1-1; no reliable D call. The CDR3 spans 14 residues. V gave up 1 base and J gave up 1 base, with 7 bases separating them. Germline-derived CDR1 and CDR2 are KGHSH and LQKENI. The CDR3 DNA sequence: TGTGCCAGCTCACCACAGGGTGCGAACACTGAAGCTTTCTTT. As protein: CASSPQGANTEAFF.

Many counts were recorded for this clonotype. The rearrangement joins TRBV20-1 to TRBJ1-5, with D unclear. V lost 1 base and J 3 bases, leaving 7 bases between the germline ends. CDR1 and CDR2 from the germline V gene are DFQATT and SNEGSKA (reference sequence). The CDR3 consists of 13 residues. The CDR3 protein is CSARVRYNQPQHF. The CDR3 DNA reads TGCAGTGCTAGAGTCAGGTACAATCAGCCCCAGCATTTT.

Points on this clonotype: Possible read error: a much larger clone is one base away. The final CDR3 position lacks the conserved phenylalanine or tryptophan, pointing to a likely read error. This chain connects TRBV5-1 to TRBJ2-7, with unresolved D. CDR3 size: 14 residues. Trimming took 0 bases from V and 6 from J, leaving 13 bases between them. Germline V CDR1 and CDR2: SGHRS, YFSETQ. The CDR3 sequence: CASSLGSLLSEQYS. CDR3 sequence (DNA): TGCGCCAGCAGCTTGGGCAGCCTACTAAGCGAGCAGTACTCC.

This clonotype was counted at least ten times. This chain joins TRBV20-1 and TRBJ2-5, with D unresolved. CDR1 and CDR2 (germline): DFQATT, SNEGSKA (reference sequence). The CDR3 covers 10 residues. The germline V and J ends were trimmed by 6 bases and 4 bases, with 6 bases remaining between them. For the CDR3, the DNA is TGCAGTGCCCTCCGAGAGACCCAGTACTTC. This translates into CSALRETQYF.

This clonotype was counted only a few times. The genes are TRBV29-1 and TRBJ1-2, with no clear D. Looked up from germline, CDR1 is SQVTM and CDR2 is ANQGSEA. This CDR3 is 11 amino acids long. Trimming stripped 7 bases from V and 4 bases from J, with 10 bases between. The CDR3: CSAWASYGYTF. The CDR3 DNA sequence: TGCAGCGCCTGGGCCTCCTATGGCTACACCTTC.

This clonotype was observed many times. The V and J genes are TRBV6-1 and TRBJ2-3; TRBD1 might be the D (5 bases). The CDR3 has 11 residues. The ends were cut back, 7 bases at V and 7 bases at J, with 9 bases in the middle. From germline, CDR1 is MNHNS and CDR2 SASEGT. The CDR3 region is CASILGHTQYF. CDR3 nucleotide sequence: TGTGCCAGCATCCTGGGGCATACGCAGTATTTT.

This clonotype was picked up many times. Here the CDR3 DNA reads TGTGCCAGCAGTTACCGGTCGGGAATCACCTACAATGAGCAGTTCTTC. Translation: CASSYRSGITYNEQFF. The chain employs TRBV6-5 and TRBJ2-1; D possibly corresponds to TRBD2 (5 bases). The V and J ends lost 2 bases and 2 bases respectively, with 13 bases between them. Germline V gene lookup returns CDR1 MNHEY and CDR2 SVGAGI. The CDR3 has 16 amino acids.

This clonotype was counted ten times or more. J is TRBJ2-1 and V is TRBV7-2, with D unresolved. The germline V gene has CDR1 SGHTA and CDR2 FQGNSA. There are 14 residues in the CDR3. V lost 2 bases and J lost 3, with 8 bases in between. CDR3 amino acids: CASSLRKGYNEQFF. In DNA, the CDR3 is TGTGCCAGCAGCTTAAGGAAGGGCTACAATGAGCAGTTCTTC.

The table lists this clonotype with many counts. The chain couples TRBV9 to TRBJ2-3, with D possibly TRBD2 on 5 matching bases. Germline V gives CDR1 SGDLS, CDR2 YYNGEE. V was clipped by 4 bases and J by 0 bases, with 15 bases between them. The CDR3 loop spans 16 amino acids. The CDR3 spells CASSPTIPGSTDTQYF. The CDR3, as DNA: TGTGCCAGCAGCCCCACCATTCCGGGGAGCACAGATACGCAGTATTTT. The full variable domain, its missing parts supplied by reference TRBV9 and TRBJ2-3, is DSGVTQTPKHLITATGQRVTLRCSPRSGDLSVYWYQQSLDQGLQFLIQYYNGEERAKGNILERFSAQQFPDLHSELNLSSLELGDSALYFCASSPTIPGSTDTQYFGPGTRLTVL.

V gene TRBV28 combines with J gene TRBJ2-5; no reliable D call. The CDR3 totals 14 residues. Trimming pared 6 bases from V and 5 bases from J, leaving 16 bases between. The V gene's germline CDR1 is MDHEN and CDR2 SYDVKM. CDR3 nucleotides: TGTGCCAGCAGCGCCCGGGTGGATATGGAGACCCAGTACTTC. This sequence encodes CASSARVDMETQYF.

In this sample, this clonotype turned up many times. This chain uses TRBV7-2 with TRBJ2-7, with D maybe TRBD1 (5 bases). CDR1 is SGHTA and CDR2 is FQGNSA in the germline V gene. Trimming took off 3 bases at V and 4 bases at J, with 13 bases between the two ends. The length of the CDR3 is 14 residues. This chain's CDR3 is CASSFQGVVYEQYF. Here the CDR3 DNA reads TGTGCCAGCAGCTTCCAGGGTGTAGTGTACGAGCAGTACTTC.

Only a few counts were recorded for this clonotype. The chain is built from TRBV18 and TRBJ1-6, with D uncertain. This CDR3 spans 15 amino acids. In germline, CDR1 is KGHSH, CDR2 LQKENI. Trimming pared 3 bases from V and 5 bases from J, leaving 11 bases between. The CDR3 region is CASSPKGGDNSPLHF. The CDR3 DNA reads TGTGCCAGCTCACCTAAAGGTGGAGATAATTCACCCCTCCACTTT. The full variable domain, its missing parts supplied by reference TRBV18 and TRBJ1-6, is NAGVMQNPRHLVRRRGQEARLRCSPMKGHSHVYWYRQLPEEGLKFMVYLQKENIIDESGMPKERFSAEFPKEGPSILRIQQVVRGDSAAYFCASSPKGGDNSPLHFGNGTRLTVT.

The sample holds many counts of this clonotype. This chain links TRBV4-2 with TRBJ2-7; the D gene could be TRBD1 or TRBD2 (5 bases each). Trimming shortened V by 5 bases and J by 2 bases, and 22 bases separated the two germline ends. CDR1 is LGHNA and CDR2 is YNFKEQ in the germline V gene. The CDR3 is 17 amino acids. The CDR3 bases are TGTGCCAGCAGCTTATACGTGTCCGGGGACCGGGCCTACGAGCAGTACTTC. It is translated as CASSLYVSGDRAYEQYF.

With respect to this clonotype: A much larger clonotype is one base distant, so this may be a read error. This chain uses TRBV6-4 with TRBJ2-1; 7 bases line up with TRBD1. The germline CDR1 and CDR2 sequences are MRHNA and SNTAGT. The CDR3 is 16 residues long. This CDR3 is CANSDLTGVKRNEQFF. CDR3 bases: TGTGCCAACAGTGACCTTACAGGGGTTAAGCGCAATGAGCAGTTCTTC.

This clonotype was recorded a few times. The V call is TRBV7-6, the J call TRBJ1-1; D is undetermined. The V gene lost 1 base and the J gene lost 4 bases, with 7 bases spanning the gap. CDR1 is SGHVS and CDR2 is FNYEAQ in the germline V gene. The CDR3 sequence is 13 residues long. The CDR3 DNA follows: TGTGCCAGCAGCTTAGGATGGGGCACTGAAGCTTTCTTT. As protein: CASSLGWGTEAFF.

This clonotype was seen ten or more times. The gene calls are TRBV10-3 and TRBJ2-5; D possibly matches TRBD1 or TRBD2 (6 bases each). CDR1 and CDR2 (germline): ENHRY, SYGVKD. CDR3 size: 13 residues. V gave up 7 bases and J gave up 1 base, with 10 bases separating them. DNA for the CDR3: TGTGCCATCACAAGGGGGGCCCAAGAGACCCAGTACTTC. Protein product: CAITRGAQETQYF.

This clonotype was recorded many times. DNA for the CDR3: TGTGCCAGCTCCTACAGGGAAAACACCGGGGAGCTGTTTTTT. This gives the protein CASSYRENTGELFF. The chain recombines TRBV27 with TRBJ2-2; possible D gene TRBD1, 6 bases. The CDR3 totals 14 residues. The ends were cut back, 8 bases at V and 2 bases at J, with 12 bases in the middle. CDR1 and CDR2 (germline): MNHEY, SMNVEV (reference sequence).

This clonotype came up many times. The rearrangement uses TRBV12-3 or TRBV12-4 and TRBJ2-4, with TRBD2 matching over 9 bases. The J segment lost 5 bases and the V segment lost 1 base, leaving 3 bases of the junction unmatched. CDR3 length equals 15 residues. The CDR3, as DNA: TGTGCCAGCAGTTTAGGCGGGGGGGCCGAAAACATTCAGTACTTC. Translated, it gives CASSLGGGAENIQYF.

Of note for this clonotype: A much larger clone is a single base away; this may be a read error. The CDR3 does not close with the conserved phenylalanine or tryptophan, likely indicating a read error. CDR3 nucleotide sequence: TGCAGCGTGACGGACAGGGTGGGGATCACTGAAGCTTTCTCT. Encoded protein: CSVTDRVGITEAFS. The chain recombines TRBV29-1 with TRBJ1-1; 8 nucleotides match TRBD1. The length of the CDR3 is 14 residues. Unmatched junction bases numbered 10, after V lost 6 bases and J lost 4 bases. Per germline, CDR1 SQVTM and CDR2 ANQGSEA.

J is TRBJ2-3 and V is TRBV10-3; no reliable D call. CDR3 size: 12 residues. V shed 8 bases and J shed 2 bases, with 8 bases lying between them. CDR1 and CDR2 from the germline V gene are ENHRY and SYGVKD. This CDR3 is CAIGVHTDTQYF. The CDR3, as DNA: TGTGCCATCGGGGTACACACAGATACGCAGTATTTT.

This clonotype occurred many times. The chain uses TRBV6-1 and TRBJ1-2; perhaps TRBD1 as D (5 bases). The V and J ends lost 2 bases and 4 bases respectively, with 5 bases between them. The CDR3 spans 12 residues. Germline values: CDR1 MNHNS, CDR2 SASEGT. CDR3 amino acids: CASSEQGYGYTF. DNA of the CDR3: TGTGCCAGCAGTGAACAGGGCTATGGCTACACCTTC.

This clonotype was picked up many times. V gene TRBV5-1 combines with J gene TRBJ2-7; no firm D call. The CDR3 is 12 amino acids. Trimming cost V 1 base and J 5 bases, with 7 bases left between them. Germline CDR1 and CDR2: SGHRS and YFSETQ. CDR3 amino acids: CASSLFYDEQYV. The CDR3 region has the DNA TGCGCCAGCAGCTTGTTTTATGACGAGCAGTACGTC.

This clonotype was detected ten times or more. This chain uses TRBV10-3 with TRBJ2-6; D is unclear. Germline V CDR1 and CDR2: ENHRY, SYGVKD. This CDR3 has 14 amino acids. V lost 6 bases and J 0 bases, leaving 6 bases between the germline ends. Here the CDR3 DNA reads TGTGCCATCAGCCCTGACTCTGGGGCCAACGTCCTGACTTTC. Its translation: CAISPDSGANVLTF.

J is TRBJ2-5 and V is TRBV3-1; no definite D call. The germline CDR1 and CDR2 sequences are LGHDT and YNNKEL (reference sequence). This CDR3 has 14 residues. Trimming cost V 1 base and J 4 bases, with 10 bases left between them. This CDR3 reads CASSQVHTRETQYF. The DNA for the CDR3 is TGTGCCAGCAGCCAAGTCCACACCCGAGAGACCCAGTACTTC.

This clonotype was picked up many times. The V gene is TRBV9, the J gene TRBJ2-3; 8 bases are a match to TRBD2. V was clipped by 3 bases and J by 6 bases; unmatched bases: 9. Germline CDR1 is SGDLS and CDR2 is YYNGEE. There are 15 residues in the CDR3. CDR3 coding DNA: TGTGCCAGCAGCGCGACTAGCGCGCCATCGGATACGCAGTATTTT. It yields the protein CASSATSAPSDTQYF.